This T cell receptor (beta chain) stems from a study of T cell responses to AZD1222 COVID-19 vaccine. In germline, CDR1 is SGHAT, CDR2 FQDESV (reference sequence). With 6 bases clipped from V and 6 bases from J, the junction kept 14 bases outside the gene matches. This CDR3 contains 16 residues. This clone was observed once. Its matching antigen is unknown. Regarding the study as a whole: In a largely white British group with more females than males, clonal diversity was possibly underestimated.

Assay: immunoSEQ multiplex PCR; the TCRdb copy retains only in-frame clones and omits some. The sample lists some 120,000 clones, 70% to 85% occurring once. This clonotype originated in an adult who received the AZD1222 COVID-19 vaccine. The rearrangement joins TRBV11-1 to TRBJ1-1, with 9 nucleotides matching TRBD1. Sample: peripheral blood, taken 28 days after the second AZD1222 dose. The CDR3 coding sequence is TGTGCCAGCAGTCAACCGGGACAGGGCGGAAGCTCTGAAGCTTTCTTT. It is translated as CASSQPGQGGSSEAFF.